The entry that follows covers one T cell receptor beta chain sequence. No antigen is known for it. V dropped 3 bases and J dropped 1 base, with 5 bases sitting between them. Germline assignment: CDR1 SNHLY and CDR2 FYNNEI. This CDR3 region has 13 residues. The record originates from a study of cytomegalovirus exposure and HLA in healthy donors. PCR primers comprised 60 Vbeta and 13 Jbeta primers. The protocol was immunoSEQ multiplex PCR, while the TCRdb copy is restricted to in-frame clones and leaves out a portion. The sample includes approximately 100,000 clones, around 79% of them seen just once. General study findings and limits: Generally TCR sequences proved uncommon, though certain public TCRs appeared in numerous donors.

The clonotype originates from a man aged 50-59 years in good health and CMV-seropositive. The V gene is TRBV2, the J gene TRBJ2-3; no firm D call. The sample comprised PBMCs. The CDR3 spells CASSDGRTDTQYF. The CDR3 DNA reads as TGTGCCAGCAGTGATGGCCGCACAGATACGCAGTATTTT.